The following is a T cell receptor (beta chain) sequence with its context. The sort gate was single viable CD3+CD4+CD8-CD45RO+ cells for memory CD4+ T cells. Total CD4+ T cells were enriched by CD4 positive selection. This sample is drawn from a study of memory CD4+ T cells and cytomegalovirus serostatus. Sequenced by immunoSEQ multiplex PCR; TCRdb stores in-frame clones only, minus some. The sample yields about 60,000 clones, over 70% seen once. CDR1 and CDR2 (germline): SGHVS, FQNEAQ. This CDR3 spans 12 amino acids. Trimming took off 1 base at V and 6 bases at J, with 4 bases between the two ends. V and J are TRBV7-8 and TRBJ1-5, with D uncertain. The sample taken for sequencing was memory CD4+ T cells from blood. The source of this sequence is an adult in good health and CMV-seronegative. Some clones in this sample may be carry-over from other donors' samples. The CDR3 here is CASSLGAQPQHF. DNA of the CDR3: TGTGCCAGCAGCTTAGGGGCTCAGCCCCAGCATTTT. Together with reference TRBV7-8 and TRBJ1-5, the CDR3 gives the full variable domain: GAGVSQSPRYKVAKRGQDVALRCDPISGHVSLFWYQQALGQGPEFLTYFQNEAQLDKSGLPSDRFFAERPEGSVSTLKIQRTQQEDSAVYLCASSLGAQPQHFGDGTRLSIL.